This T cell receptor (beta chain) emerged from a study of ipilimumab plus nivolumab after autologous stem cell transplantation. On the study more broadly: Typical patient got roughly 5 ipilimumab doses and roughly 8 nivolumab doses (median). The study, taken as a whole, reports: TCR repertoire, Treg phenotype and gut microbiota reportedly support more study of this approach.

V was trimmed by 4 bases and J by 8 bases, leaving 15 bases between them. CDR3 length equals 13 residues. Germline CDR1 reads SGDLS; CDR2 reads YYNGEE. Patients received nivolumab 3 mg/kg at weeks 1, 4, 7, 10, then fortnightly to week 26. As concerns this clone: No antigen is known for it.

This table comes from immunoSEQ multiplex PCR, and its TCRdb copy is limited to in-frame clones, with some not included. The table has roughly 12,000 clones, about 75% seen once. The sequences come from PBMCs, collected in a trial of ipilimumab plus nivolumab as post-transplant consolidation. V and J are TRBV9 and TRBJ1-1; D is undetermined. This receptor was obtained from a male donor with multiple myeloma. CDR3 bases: TGTGCCAGCAGCCCCCTATGGAAGGTAGAAGCTTTCTTT. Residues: CASSPLWKVEAFF.